Listed below are T cell receptor beta chains from one sample, sequenced in a study of T cell responses to AZD1222 COVID-19 vaccine. Only in-frame clones appear in the TCRdb table, and some are missing; sequencing was by immunoSEQ multiplex PCR. The table shows around 140,000 clones, with roughly nine tenths occurring only once. The source was peripheral blood, collected 28 days after the second AZD1222 dose. The receptors stem from an adult who received the AZD1222 COVID-19 vaccine. The conserved cysteine and the conserved F or W are not part of the CDR3 here.

v_call | cdr3_aa
TRBV2 | ASSSDRTMNTEAF
TRBV4-3 | ASSQEWRNTEAF
TRBV19 | ASSIVGGTGELF
TRBV4-3 | ASSPGTSGIPDTQY
TRBV7-9 | ASSPASGNTIY
TRBV11-2 | ASSSGITYEQY
TRBV28 | ATHSGGKYEQY
TRBV19 | ASSIGRDSSYNSPLH
TRBV19 | ASSGRSFYGYT
TRBV19 | ASSILRTGLNTGELF
TRBV5-5 | ASSLEGSSYNEQF
TRBV7-7 | ASSLVVGPANEQF
TRBV7-6 | ASSLGIRGVNSPLH
TRBV6-1 | ASSERANEQF
TRBV29-1 | SVSVGGPSSTDTQY
TRBV6-2/TRBV6-3 | ASSYPTEAQY
TRBV7-3 | ASSALGGVTEAF
TRBV19 | ASSKKGAGDQPQH
TRBV7-9 | ASSFSGGTDTQY
TRBV7-2 | ASSLWGNSPLH
TRBV19 | ASSTPTGAGDTEAF
TRBV9 | ASSTRPAAGELF
TRBV5-4 | ASSLAGTQETQY
TRBV4-1 | ASSQDGLYGYT
TRBV25-1 | ASSQPSVYPYNEQF
TRBV15 | ATSRSPAALRNTEAF